The next 14 T cell receptor beta chains were all read from a single sample in a study of response to subunit inactivated influenza vaccine. TCRdb processed the RT-PCR reads anew with MiXCR; each CDR3 protein has one entry. There are about 800,000 distinct CDR3 sequences in the sample; about 20% occur only once, and 10% lies in the top ten. The source material was PBMCs from blood, sampled more than 4 days after vaccination. The receptors stem from a man aged 45-65 years who received an inactivated influenza vaccine.

The chain has TRBV28 and TRBJ2-4; D call uncertain. With 7 bases removed from V and 2 bases from J, the gap between germline ends came to 15 bases. CDR3 length equals 15 residues. Germline CDR1 is MDHEN and CDR2 is SYDVKM. The CDR3 reads CASTPYWGSKNIQYF. CDR3 sequence (DNA): TGTGCCAGCACTCCCTATTGGGGTTCCAAAAACATTCAGTACTTC.

J is TRBJ1-5 and V is TRBV6-2 or TRBV6-3, with D possibly matching TRBD1 (5 bases). CDR1 and CDR2 from the germline V gene are MNHEY and SVGEGT. With 4 bases removed from V and 4 bases from J, the gap between germline ends came to 17 bases. The CDR3 is made up of 16 amino acids. The CDR3 DNA follows: TGTGCCAGCAGTTCTGCAGGGAATTTTAGGAATCAGCCCCAGCATTTT. As protein: CASSSAGNFRNQPQHF.

There are a few counts of this clonotype. The genes are TRBV5-5 and TRBJ1-1; no definite D call. V dropped 4 bases and J dropped 10 bases, with 14 bases sitting between them. Germline V lookup: CDR1 SGHKS, CDR2 YYEKEE (reference sequence). The CDR3 consists of 12 residues. DNA for the CDR3: TGTGCCAGCAGCGAGAAGGGTTCCGGAGCTTTCTTT. Its translation is CASSEKGSGAFF.

This clonotype has a count of ten or more. The genes are TRBV7-2 and TRBJ1-1, with D unclear. The germline V gene has CDR1 SGHTA and CDR2 FQGNSA. The CDR3 totals 15 residues. The V and J ends lost 5 bases and 3 bases respectively, with 16 bases between them. CDR3 residues: CASSPNLQGYTEAFF. The CDR3 coding sequence is TGTGCCAGCAGCCCGAACCTACAAGGGTACACTGAAGCTTTCTTT. Full variable domain (outside the CDR3, taken from reference TRBV7-2 and TRBJ1-1): GAGVSQSPSNKVTEKGKDVELRCDPISGHTALYWYRQSLGQGLEFLIYFQGNSAPDKSGLPSDRFSAERTGGSVSTLTIQRTQQEDSAVYLCASSPNLQGYTEAFFGQGTRLTVV.

This clonotype was recorded a few times. The chain uses TRBV7-3 and TRBJ2-3; D could derive from TRBD1 or TRBD2 (5 bases each). V shed 0 bases and J shed 2 bases, with 9 bases lying between them. The germline V gene has CDR1 SGHTA and CDR2 FQGTGA. The CDR3 loop spans 15 amino acids. The CDR3 reads CASSLTRDHTDTQYF. Here the CDR3 DNA reads TGTGCCAGCAGCTTAACGAGGGACCACACAGATACGCAGTATTTT.

This clonotype was counted a few times. The chain carries TRBV28 and TRBJ1-2, with a possible D match to TRBD1 (6 bases). CDR3 size: 17 residues. CDR1 MDHEN and CDR2 SYDVKM come from the germline V gene. V lost 5 bases to trimming and J lost 3 bases, with 22 bases between them. CDR3 DNA: TGTGCCAGCAGTACGCCGCTTAAAAAGACAGGTGACTATGGCTACACCTTC. It is translated as CASSTPLKKTGDYGYTF.

The chain links TRBV7-9 to TRBJ1-2; TRBD1 might be the D (6 bases). This CDR3 is built from 16 residues. Germline V gives CDR1 SEHNR, CDR2 FQNEAQ (reference sequence). V lost 3 bases, J lost 0 bases, and 14 bases lay in between. The CDR3 region has the DNA TGTGCCAGCAGCTTCGTCGACAGGCGAGCTAACTATGGCTACACCTTC. It is translated as CASSFVDRRANYGYTF.

The table lists this clonotype with a few counts. The CDR3 sequence: CASSRGLAGVEQYF. CDR3 in DNA: TGTGCCAGCAGCCGAGGACTAGCGGGAGTTGAGCAGTACTTC. The chain employs TRBV12-3 or TRBV12-4 and TRBJ2-7, with 13 bases aligning to TRBD2. This CDR3 has 14 amino acids. J lost 7 bases, V lost 6 bases, and 6 bases had no gene match.

This clonotype was detected a few times. This sequence joins TRBV18 and TRBJ1-2; D possibly corresponds to TRBD1 (5 bases). The germline V gene has CDR1 KGHSH and CDR2 LQKENI. With 3 bases removed from V and 7 bases from J, the gap between germline ends came to 12 bases. The CDR3 is 13 amino acids. CDR3 sequence reads: CASSPLAGSGYTF. DNA for the CDR3: TGTGCCAGCTCACCTTTGGCAGGGAGTGGCTACACCTTC. Complete variable domain (other parts from reference TRBV18 and TRBJ1-2): NAGVMQNPRHLVRRRGQEARLRCSPMKGHSHVYWYRQLPEEGLKFMVYLQKENIIDESGMPKERFSAEFPKEGPSILRIQQVVRGDSAAYFCASSPLAGSGYTFGSGTRLTVV.

This clonotype was recorded a few times. The rearrangement links TRBV7-9 to TRBJ1-2; unclear D gene. The CDR3 runs 12 residues. Germline V lookup: CDR1 SEHNR, CDR2 FQNEAQ (reference sequence). The ends were cut back, 1 base at V and 8 bases at J, with 8 bases in the middle. This chain's CDR3 is CASSLDHLGYTF. Written as DNA, the CDR3 is TGTGCCAGCAGCTTAGATCATCTCGGCTACACCTTC.

This clonotype turned up a few times. The V call is TRBV7-2, the J call TRBJ2-4, with D hard to call. This CDR3 is 14 amino acids long. Trimming took 5 bases from V and 1 from J, leaving 9 bases between them. Germline-derived CDR1 and CDR2 are SGHTA and FQGNSA. The CDR3: CASSPSWAKNIQYF. CDR3 nucleotides: TGTGCCAGCAGCCCGTCCTGGGCCAAAAACATTCAGTACTTC. Using reference TRBV7-2 and TRBJ2-4 for the parts outside the CDR3, the full variable domain is GAGVSQSPSNKVTEKGKDVELRCDPISGHTALYWYRQSLGQGLEFLIYFQGNSAPDKSGLPSDRFSAERTGGSVSTLTIQRTQQEDSAVYLCASSPSWAKNIQYFGAGTRLSVL.

This clonotype came up a few times. The J gene is TRBJ2-7, the V gene TRBV20-1; no reliable D call. The ends were cut back, 6 bases at V and 2 bases at J, with 17 bases in the middle. The CDR3 sequence is 14 residues long. Germline V gene lookup returns CDR1 DFQATT and CDR2 SNEGSKA (reference sequence). In nucleotides, the CDR3 is TGCAGTGCCGCGGCCGGCGGCCATACCTACGAGCAGTACTTC. Its translation is CSAAAGGHTYEQYF.

This clonotype was counted many times. V is TRBV7-2 and J is TRBJ2-5, with 7 nucleotides matching TRBD2. Trimming took 5 bases from V and 2 from J; bases not matched to a gene: 2. Per the germline V gene, CDR1 is SGHTA and CDR2 is FQGNSA. CDR3 length: 13 amino acids. CDR3 sequence: CASSGAGQETQYF. The CDR3 region has the DNA TGTGCCAGCAGCGGAGCGGGACAAGAGACCCAGTACTTC.

This clonotype was observed a handful of times. The chain recombines TRBV28 with TRBJ1-2; 9 positions agree with TRBD1. V shed 4 bases, J shed 8 bases, and the junction held 8 bases outside the gene matches. There are 14 residues in the CDR3. Germline assignment: CDR1 MDHEN and CDR2 SYDVKM. CDR3 bases: TGTGCCAGCAGTTCAGGGACAGGGAGGGGAGGCTACACCTTC. Amino acids: CASSSGTGRGGYTF.